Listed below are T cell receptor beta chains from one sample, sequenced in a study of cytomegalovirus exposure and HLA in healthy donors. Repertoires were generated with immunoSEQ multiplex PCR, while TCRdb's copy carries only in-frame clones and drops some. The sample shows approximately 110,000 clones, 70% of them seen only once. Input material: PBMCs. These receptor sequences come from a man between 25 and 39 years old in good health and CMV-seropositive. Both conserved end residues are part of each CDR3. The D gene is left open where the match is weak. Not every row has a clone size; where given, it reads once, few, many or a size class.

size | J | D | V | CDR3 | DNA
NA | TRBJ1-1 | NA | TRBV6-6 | CASSYSRGILEAFF | TGTGCCAGCAGTTACTCGCGCGGAATACTTGAAGCTTTCTTT
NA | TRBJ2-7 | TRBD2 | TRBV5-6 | CASSSGLAGYVSYEQYF | TGTGCCAGCAGCTCGGGACTAGCGGGGTATGTTAGCTACGAGCAGTACTTC
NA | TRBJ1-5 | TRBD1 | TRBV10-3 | CAISDPGQAQHF | TGTGCCATCAGTGATCCCGGACAGGCCCAGCATTTT
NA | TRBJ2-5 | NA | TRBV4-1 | CASSPLLRRSQETQYF | TGCGCCAGCAGCCCACTGCTTCGGCGGAGCCAAGAGACCCAGTACTTC
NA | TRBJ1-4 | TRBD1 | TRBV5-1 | CASSLGLTGHEKLFF | TGCGCCAGCAGCTTGGGTTTGACAGGGCATGAAAAACTGTTTTTT
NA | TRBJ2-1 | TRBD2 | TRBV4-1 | CASSPSGNTYNEQFF | TGCGCCAGCAGCCCCAGCGGGAACACCTACAATGAGCAGTTCTTC
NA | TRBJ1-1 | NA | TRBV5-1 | CASNLAETANTEAFF | TGCGCCAGCAACCTAGCTGAGACGGCGAACACTGAAGCTTTCTTT
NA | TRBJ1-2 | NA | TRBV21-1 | CASSKVIGGHQQGRGYTF | TGTGCCAGCAGCAAAGTAATAGGAGGACACCAGCAGGGGAGAGGCTACACCTTC
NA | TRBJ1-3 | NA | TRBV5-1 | CASSPDRFRNTIYF | TGCGCCAGCAGCCCCGACAGGTTTCGAAACACCATATATTTT
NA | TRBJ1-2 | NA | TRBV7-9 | CSSSRTMDTTNYGYTF | TGTTCCAGCAGCCGAACCATGGACACGACTAACTATGGCTACACCTTC
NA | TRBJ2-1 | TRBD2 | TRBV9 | CASSVGGLAGLNEQFF | TGTGCCAGCAGCGTAGGGGGACTAGCGGGCCTCAATGAGCAGTTCTTC
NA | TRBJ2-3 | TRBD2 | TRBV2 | CASRSGTRGDTQYF | TGTGCCAGCAGATCCGGGACTAGAGGGGATACGCAGTATTTT
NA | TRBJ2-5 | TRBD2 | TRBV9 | CASSPILAGGQETQYF | TGTGCCAGCAGCCCTATACTAGCGGGGGGGCAAGAGACCCAGTACTTC
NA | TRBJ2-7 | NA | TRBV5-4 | CASSRDTSYEQYF | TGTGCCAGCAGCCGGGACACCTCCTACGAGCAGTACTTC
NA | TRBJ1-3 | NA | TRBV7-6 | CASSQRLGAGNTIYF | TGTGCCAGCAGCCAAAGGTTAGGGGCTGGAAACACCATATATTTT
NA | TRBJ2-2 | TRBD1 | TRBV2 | CASSERRGRTGELFF | TGTGCCAGCAGTGAGCGTAGGGGGCGGACCGGGGAGCTGTTTTTT
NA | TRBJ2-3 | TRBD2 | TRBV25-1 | CASSERSLAGGLTDTQYF | TGTGCCAGCAGTGAACGGTCCTTAGCGGGGGGGCTCACAGATACGCAGTATTTT
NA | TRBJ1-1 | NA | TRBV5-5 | CASSSHGGRGTEAFF | TGTGCCAGCAGCTCCCACGGGGGGCGGGGCACTGAAGCTTTCTTT
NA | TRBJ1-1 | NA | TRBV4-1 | CASSQGDLRTEAFF | TGCGCCAGCAGCCAAGGTGACTTGAGAACTGAAGCTTTCTTT
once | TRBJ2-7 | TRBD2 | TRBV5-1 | CASSLDGRRGTFGGQYF | TGCGCCAGCAGCTTGGATGGCCGGCGGGGGACCTTTGGGGGGCAGTACTTC
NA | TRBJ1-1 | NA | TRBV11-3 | CASSFTPDRRRTEAFF | TGTGCCAGCAGCTTTACGCCAGACAGGCGGCGCACTGAAGCTTTCTTT
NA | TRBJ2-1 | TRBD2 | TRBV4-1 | CASSHRGREFYKEQFF | TGCGCCAGCAGCCATAGAGGGCGGGAGTTTTACAAAGAGCAGTTCTTC
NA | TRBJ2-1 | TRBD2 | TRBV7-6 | CASSQGTSGDNEQFF | TGTGCCAGCAGCCAGGGGACTAGCGGTGACAATGAGCAGTTCTTC
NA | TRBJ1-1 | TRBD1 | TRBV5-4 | CASSSWTGGTEAFF | TGTGCCAGCAGCTCCTGGACAGGGGGCACTGAAGCTTTCTTT
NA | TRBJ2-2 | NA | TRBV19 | CASSIARATGELFF | TGTGCCAGTAGTATCGCCAGGGCGACCGGGGAGCTGTTTTTT
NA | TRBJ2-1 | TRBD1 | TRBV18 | CASSTGTGSNEQFF | TGTGCCAGCTCAACCGGGACAGGGTCCAATGAGCAGTTCTTC
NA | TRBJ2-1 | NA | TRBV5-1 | CASSLEPGRSYNEQFF | TGCGCCAGCAGCTTGGAACCAGGTCGCTCCTACAATGAGCAGTTCTTC
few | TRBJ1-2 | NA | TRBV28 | CASTLALSNYGYTF | TGTGCCAGCACCCTAGCCCTCTCTAACTATGGCTACACCTTC
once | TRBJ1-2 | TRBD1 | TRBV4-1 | CASSQVRDRGVGYTF | TGCGCCAGCAGCCAAGTCCGGGACAGGGGCGTTGGCTACACCTTC
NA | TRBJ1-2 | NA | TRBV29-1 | CSVGATPLVGAGGYTF | TGCAGCGTTGGAGCTACCCCCCTAGTGGGGGCAGGTGGCTACACCTTC
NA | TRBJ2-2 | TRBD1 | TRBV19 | CASSTFRDRGAGELFF | TGTGCCAGTAGTACCTTCCGGGACAGGGGGGCCGGGGAGCTGTTTTTT
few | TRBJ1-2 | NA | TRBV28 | CASSNGQRLYGYTF | TGTGCCAGCAGCAACGGACAGAGGTTGTATGGCTACACCTTC
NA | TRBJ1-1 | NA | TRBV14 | CASSQIAGVGTEAFF | TGTGCCAGCAGCCAAATTGCAGGGGTAGGGACTGAAGCTTTCTTT
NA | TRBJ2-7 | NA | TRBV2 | CASIISGTRSYEQYF | TGTGCCAGCATTATAAGCGGGACACGCTCCTACGAGCAGTACTTC
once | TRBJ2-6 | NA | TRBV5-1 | CASSLVRETSGANVLTF | TGCGCCAGCAGCTTGGTGAGGGAAACCTCTGGGGCCAACGTCCTGACTTTC
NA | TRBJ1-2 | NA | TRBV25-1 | CASSELSSLNYGYTF | TGTGCCAGCAGTGAATTAAGTTCACTTAACTATGGCTACACCTTC
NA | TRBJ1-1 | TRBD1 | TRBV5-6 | CASSFNRGGTEAFF | TGTGCCAGCAGCTTTAACAGGGGGGGTACTGAAGCTTTCTTT
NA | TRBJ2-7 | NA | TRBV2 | CASSSFLGGRRYEQYF | TGTGCCAGCAGTTCCTTTTTGGGGGGGCGCAGGTACGAGCAGTACTTC
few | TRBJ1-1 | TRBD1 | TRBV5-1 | CASSSSGQGNTEAFF | TGCGCCAGCAGCTCCTCGGGACAGGGAAACACTGAAGCTTTCTTT
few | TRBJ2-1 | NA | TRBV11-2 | CASSFAGMPNEQFF | TGTGCCAGCAGCTTCGCCGGGATGCCCAATGAGCAGTTCTTC
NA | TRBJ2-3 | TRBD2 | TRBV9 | CASSAWGTSGRVTDTQYF | TGTGCCAGCAGCGCGTGGGGGACTAGCGGGAGGGTAACAGATACGCAGTATTTT
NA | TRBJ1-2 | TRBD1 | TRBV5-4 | CASSSFDRADNYGYTF | TGTGCCAGCAGCTCTTTCGACAGGGCTGATAACTATGGCTACACCTTC
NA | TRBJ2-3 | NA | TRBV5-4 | CASSLMGAVLSQYF | TGTGCCAGCAGCTTGATGGGAGCGGTATTATCGCAGTATTTT
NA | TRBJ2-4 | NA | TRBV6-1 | CASSEEGQLGNIQYF | TGTGCCAGCAGTGAAGAGGGGCAGCTTGGGAACATTCAGTACTTC
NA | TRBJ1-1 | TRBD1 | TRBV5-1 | CASRVSPEGQGVTEAFF | TGCGCCAGCAGGGTGTCCCCAGAGGGACAGGGGGTCACTGAAGCTTTCTTT
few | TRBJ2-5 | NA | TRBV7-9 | CASSLGGKVVGETQYF | TGTGCCAGCAGCTTAGGCGGGAAGGTGGTGGGAGAGACCCAGTACTTC
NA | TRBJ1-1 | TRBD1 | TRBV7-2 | CASSPNWGQGKLGAFF | TGTGCCAGCAGCCCCAACTGGGGACAGGGGAAATTGGGGGCTTTCTTT
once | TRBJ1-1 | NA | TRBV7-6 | CASSLGSLINTEAFF | TGTGCCAGCAGCTTAGGGTCACTCATTAACACTGAAGCTTTCTTT
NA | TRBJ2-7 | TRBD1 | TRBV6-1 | CASRRDRGSYEQYF | TGTGCCAGCAGACGGGACAGGGGCTCCTACGAGCAGTACTTC
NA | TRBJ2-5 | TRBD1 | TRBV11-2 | CASSLNRQGRVQETQYF | TGTGCCAGCAGCCTAAACCGACAGGGTAGAGTCCAAGAGACCCAGTACTTC
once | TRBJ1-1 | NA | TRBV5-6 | CASRPRATLPTEAFF | TGTGCCAGCAGACCGAGAGCTACCTTGCCCACTGAAGCTTTCTTT